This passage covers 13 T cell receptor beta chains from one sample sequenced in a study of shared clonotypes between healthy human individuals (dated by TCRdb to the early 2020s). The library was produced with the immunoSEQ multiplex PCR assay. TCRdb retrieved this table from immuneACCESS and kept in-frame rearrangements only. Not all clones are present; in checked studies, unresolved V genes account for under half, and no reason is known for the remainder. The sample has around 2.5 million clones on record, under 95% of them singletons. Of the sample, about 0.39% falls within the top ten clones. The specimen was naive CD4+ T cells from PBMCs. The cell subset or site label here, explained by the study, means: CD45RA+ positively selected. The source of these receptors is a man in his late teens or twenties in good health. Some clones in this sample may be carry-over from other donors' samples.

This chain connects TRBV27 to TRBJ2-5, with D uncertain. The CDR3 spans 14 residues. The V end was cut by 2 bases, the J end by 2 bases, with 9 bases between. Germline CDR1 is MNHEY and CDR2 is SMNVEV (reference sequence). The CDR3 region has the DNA TGTGCCAGCAGTTTAAAATACAGACAAGAGACCCAGTACTTC. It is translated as CASSLKYRQETQYF.

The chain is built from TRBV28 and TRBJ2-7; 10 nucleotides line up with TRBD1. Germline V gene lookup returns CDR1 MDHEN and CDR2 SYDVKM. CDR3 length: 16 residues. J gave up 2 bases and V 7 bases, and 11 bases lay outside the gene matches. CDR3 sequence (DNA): TGTGCCAGCAAAAGGACGGGGACAGGGGCAACCTACGAGCAGTACTTC. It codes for CASKRTGTGATYEQYF.

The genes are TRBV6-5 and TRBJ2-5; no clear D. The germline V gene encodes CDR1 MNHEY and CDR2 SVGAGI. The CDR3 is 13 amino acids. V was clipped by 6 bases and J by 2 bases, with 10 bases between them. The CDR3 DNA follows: TGTGCCAGCAGAATCTTGCCTCAAGAGACCCAGTACTTC. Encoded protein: CASRILPQETQYF.

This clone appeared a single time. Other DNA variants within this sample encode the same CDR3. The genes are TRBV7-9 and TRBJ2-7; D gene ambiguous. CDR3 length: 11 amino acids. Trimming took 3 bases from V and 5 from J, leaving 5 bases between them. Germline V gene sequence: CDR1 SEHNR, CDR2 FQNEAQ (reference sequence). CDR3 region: CASSFLDEQYF. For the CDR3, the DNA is TGTGCCAGCAGCTTCTTAGACGAGCAGTACTTC.

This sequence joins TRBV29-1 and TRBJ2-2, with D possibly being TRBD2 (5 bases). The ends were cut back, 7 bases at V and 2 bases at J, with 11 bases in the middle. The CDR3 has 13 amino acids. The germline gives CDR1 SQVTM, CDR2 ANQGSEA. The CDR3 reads CSGRGANTGELFF. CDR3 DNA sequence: TGCAGCGGTCGGGGAGCCAACACCGGGGAGCTGTTTTTT.

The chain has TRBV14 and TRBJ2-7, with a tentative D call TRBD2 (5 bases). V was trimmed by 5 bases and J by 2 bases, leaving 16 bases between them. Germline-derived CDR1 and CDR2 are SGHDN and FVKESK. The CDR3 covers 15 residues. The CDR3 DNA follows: TGTGCCAGCAGCAACGGGATCGGGATGACCTACGAGCAGTACTTC. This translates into CASSNGIGMTYEQYF.

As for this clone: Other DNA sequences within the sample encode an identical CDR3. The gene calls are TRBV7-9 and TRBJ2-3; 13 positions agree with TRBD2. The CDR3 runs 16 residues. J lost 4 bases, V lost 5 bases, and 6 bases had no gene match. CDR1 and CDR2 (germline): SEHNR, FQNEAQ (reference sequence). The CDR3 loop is CASSPRTSGSSDTQYF. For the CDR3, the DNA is TGTGCCAGCAGCCCCCGGACTAGCGGGAGCTCAGATACGCAGTATTTT.

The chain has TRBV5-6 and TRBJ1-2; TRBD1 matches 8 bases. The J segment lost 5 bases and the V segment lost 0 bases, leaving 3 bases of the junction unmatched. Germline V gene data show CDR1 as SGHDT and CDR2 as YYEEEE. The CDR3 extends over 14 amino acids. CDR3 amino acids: CASSLAWTGYGYTF. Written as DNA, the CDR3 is TGTGCCAGCAGCTTGGCCTGGACAGGGTATGGCTACACCTTC.

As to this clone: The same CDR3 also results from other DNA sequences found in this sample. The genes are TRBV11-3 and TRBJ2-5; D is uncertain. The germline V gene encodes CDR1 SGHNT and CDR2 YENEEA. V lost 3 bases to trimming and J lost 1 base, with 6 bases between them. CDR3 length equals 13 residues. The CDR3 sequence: CASSLGSQETQYF. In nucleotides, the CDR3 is TGTGCCAGCAGCTTGGGCAGCCAAGAGACCCAGTACTTC.

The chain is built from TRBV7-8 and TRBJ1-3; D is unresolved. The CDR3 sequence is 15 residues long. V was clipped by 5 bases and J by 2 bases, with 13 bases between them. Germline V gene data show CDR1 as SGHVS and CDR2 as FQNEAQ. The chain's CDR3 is CASSRTASTGNTIYF. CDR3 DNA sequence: TGTGCCAGCAGCCGAACTGCGAGTACTGGAAACACCATATATTTT.

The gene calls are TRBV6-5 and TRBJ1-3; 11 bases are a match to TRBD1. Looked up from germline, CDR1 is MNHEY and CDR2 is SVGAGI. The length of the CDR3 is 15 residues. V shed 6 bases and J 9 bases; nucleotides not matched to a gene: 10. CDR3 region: CASSSPGTGGSTIYF. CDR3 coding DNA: TGTGCCAGCAGCTCCCCAGGGACAGGGGGGAGCACCATATATTTT.

DNA of the CDR3: TGTGCCAGCAGCCAGGAGGCTAGGGTAGCGGGATCGGGATCCTACGAGCAGTACTTC. Its translation: CASSQEARVAGSGSYEQYF. The rearrangement links TRBV4-2 to TRBJ2-7; 8 positions agree with TRBD2. V shed 3 bases and J 1 base; nucleotides not matched to a gene: 17. Germline values: CDR1 LGHNA, CDR2 YNFKEQ. CDR3 size: 19 residues.

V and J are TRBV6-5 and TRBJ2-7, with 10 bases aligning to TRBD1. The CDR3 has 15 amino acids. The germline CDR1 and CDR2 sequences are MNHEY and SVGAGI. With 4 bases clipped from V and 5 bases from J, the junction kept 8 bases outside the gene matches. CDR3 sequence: CASSSIRDRGNEQYF. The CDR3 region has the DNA TGTGCCAGCAGTTCGATCCGGGACAGGGGCAACGAGCAGTACTTC.